This T cell receptor (beta chain) was found in a study of T cells in tuberculosis. About the research overall: IGRA-negative adolescents, IGRA-positive adolescents with latent tuberculosis and adults with active tuberculosis formed this South African cohort. The study, taken as a whole, reports: Active tuberculosis alpha repertoires lay closer to GMM-specific TCRs than controls'. The TCR-beta difference was not significant; alpha differences partly reflected length.

The data were produced by immunoSEQ multiplex PCR, yet TCRdb's version contains in-frame clones alone and is incomplete. This table holds nearly 35,000 clones, approximately 90% found once. Unsorted cryopreserved PBMC were sequenced, averaging roughly 99,000 T cells per clinical donor. Within the sample, this clone is large. Its cognate antigen is unknown. Germline-derived CDR1 and CDR2 are SGHVS and FNYEAQ. V shed 5 bases, J shed 4 bases, and the junction held 6 bases outside the gene matches. This CDR3 is 15 amino acids long. This TCR was sampled from a donor between 10 and 35 years old with latent tuberculosis or without tuberculosis infection. The rearrangement joins TRBV7-6 to TRBJ2-2; 8 nucleotides agree with TRBD2. The specimen was PBMCs. This chain's CDR3 is CASSPDGGVTGELFF. The CDR3 nucleotides are TGTGCCAGCAGCCCCGACGGGGGGGTCACCGGGGAGCTGTTTTTT.